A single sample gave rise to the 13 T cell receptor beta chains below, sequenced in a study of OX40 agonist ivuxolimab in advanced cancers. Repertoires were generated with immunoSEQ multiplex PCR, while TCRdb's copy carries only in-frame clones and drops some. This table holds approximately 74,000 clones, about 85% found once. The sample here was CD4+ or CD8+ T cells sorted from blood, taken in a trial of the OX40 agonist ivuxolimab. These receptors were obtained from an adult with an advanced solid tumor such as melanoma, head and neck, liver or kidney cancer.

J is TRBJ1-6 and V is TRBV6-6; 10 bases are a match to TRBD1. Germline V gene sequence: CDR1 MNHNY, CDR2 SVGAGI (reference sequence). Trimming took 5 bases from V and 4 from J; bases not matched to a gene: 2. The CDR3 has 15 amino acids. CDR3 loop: CASSAGQGYNSPLHF. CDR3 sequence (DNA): TGTGCCAGCAGTGCGGGACAGGGGTATAATTCACCCCTCCACTTT.

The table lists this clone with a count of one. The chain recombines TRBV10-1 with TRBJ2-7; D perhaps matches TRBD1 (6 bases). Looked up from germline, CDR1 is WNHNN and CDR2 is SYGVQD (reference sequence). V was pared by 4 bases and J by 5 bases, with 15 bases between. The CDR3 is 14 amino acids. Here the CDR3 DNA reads TGCGCCAGCAGTGCCTATAACCAGGGGAACGAGCAGTACTTC. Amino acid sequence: CASSAYNQGNEQYF.

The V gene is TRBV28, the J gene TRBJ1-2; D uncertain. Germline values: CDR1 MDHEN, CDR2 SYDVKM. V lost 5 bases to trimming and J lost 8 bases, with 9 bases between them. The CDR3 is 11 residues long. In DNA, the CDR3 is TGTGCCAGCAGTACCAGAGAGGGCTACACCTTC. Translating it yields CASSTREGYTF.

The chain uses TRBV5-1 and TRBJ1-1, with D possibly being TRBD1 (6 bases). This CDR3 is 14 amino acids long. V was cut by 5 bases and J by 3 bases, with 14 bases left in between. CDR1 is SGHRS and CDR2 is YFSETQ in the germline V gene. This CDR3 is CASRTTGIHTEAFF. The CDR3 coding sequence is TGCGCCAGCAGGACTACAGGGATTCACACTGAAGCTTTCTTT.

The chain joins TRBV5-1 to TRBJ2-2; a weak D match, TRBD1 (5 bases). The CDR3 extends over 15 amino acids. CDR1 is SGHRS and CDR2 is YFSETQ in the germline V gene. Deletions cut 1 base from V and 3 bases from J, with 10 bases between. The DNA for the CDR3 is TGCGCCAGCAGCTTGAGGCAGGGTGACACCGGGGAGCTGTTTTTT. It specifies CASSLRQGDTGELFF.

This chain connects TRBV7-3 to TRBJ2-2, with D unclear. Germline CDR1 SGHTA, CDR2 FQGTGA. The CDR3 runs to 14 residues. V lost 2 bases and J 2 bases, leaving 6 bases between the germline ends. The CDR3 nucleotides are TGTGCCAGCAGCTTACTACCTAACACCGGGGAGCTGTTTTTT. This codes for CASSLLPNTGELFF.

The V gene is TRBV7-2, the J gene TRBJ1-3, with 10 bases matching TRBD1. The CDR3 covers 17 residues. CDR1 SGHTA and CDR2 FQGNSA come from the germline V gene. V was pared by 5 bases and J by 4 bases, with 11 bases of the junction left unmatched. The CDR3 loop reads CASSPRRTGGIGNTIYF. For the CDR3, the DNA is TGTGCCAGCAGCCCGAGGAGGACAGGGGGTATAGGAAACACCATATATTTT.

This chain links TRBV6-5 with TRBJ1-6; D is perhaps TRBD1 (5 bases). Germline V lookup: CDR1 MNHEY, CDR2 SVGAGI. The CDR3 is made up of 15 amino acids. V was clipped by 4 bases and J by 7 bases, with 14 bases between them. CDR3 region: CASSWRDSTNSPLHF. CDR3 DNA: TGTGCCAGCAGTTGGAGAGACAGCACAAATTCACCCCTCCACTTT.

The CDR3 DNA is TGTGCCAGCAGTGAACAGGGCGACACAGATACGCAGTATTTT. This encodes CASSEQGDTDTQYF. The V gene is TRBV6-4, the J gene TRBJ2-3; D perhaps matches TRBD1 (6 bases). The CDR3 sequence is 14 residues long. V lost 3 bases to trimming and J lost 2 bases, with 9 bases between them. Germline V gene sequence: CDR1 MRHNA, CDR2 SNTAGT.

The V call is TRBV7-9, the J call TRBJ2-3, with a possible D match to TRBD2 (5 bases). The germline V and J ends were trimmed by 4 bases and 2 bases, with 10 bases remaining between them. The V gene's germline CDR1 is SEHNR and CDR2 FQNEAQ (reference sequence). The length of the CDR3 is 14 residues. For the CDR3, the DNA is TGTGCCAGCAGCTCGATTAGCGACACAGATACGCAGTATTTT. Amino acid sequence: CASSSISDTDTQYF.

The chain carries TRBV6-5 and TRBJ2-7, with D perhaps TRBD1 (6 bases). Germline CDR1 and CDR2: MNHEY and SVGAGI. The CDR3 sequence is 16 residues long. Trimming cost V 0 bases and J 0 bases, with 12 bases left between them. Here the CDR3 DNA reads TGTGCCAGCAGTTACTCCAGACAGGCTAGCTCCTACGAGCAGTACTTC. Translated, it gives CASSYSRQASSYEQYF.

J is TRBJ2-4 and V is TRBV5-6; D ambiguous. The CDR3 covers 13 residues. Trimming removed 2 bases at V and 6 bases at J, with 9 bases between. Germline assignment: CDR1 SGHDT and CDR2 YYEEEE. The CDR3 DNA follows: TGTGCCAGCAGCTTAAACTACGGAAACATTCAGTACTTC. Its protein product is CASSLNYGNIQYF.

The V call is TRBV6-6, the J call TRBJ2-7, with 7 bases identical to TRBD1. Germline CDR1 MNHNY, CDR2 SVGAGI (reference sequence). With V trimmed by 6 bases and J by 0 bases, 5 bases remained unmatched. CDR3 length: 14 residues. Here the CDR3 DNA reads TGTGCCAGCAGCCTACAGGGGCACTCCTACGAGCAGTACTTC. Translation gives CASSLQGHSYEQYF.